This entry lists 2 T cell receptor beta chains sequenced from one sample in a study of T cells after somatic rescue of genetic block (dated by TCRdb to about 2020). The method behind the library was the immunoSEQ multiplex PCR assay. In its TCRdb copy, this immuneACCESS table keeps in-frame sequences only and misses some clones. Where compared with another copy, unresolved V genes explain less than half of these, and the others have no known cause. This sample has around 52,000 clones in its table, and roughly 96% of those were observed once. The ten largest account for roughly 0.077% of the sample. The sequenced material came from peripheral blood mononuclear cells (PBMCs). These receptors were obtained from a child under two years old.

The rearrangement uses TRBV19 and TRBJ2-2; weak D call: TRBD2 (7 bases). CDR1 and CDR2 (germline): LNHDA, SQIVND (reference sequence). This CDR3 has 14 amino acids. The V gene lost 5 bases and the J gene lost 12 bases, with 19 bases spanning the gap. CDR3 sequence reads: CASSPSRGAPKLFF. The CDR3 region has the DNA TGTGCCAGTAGTCCCTCTCGGGGGGCCCCAAAGCTGTTTTTT.

This clone showed up just once. The CDR3 loop is CASSGTSGSTGELFF. The CDR3 nucleotides are TGTGCCAGCAGCGGGACTAGCGGGAGTACCGGGGAGCTGTTTTTT. This sequence joins TRBV25-1 and TRBJ2-2; TRBD2 matches at 14 bases. The germline V gene encodes CDR1 MGHDK and CDR2 SYGVNS. This CDR3 has 15 amino acids. V lost 6 bases and J lost 5; bases outside the gene matches: 2. The complete variable domain, with remaining parts taken from reference TRBV25-1 and TRBJ2-2, reads EADIYQTPRYLVIGTGKKITLECSQTMGHDKMYWYQQDPGMELHLIHYSYGVNSTEKGDLSSESTVSRIRTEHFPLTLESARPSHTSQYLCASSGTSGSTGELFFGEGSRLTVL.